What follows describes a single TCR beta chain. By flow cytometry, patients selected for sequencing had shown an expansion of CD8+CD57+ cells. All patients had severe acquired aplastic anemia. The data are from a study of CD8+CD57+ T cells in acquired aplastic anemia. Overall study context: Yields of DNA that came from sorted CD4+ and CD8+ cells averaged 3.2 ug.

The TCR beta profiling, which covered VDJ combination and CDR3 sequence, was carried out using genomic DNA as the template. MiXCR was run by TCRdb on the reads, yielding one entry per CDR3 protein. The data hold 120,000 or so distinct CDR3 sequences, with about 60% observed a single time. The germline CDR1 and CDR2 sequences are SGHTA and FQGTGA. V was pared by 4 bases and J by 3 bases, with 9 bases of the junction left unmatched. The CDR3 runs 15 residues. This sequence was found in a human donor with aplastic anemia. The V gene is TRBV7-3, the J gene TRBJ2-7; 7 bases agree with TRBD1. The material sequenced was sorted CD4+, CD8+, or CD8+CD57+ T cells (not recorded which) from PBMCs. In DNA, the CDR3 is TGTGCCAGCAGCTGGGACGGGACAGCTCTCTACGAGCAGTACTTC. Translating gives CASSWDGTALYEQYF.